Listed below are T cell receptor beta chains from one sample, sequenced in a study of shared clonotypes between healthy human individuals. Profiling relied on immunoSEQ multiplex PCR, and the TCRdb table lists in-frame clones only, not all of them. The sample lists more than 1 million clones, 78% occurring once. The sample comprised memory CD4+ T cells from PBMCs. The receptors were gathered from a man between 18 and 29 years old in good health. Some clones in this sample may be carry-over from other donors' samples. Each CDR3 is given with its conserved first and last residue. D genes are given only for firm matches. The size field is filled for only some rows; it gives once, few, many or a size class.

clone size	V gene	D gene	J gene	CDR3 protein	CDR3 DNA
NA	TRBV27	TRBD2	TRBJ2-3	CASSSDGTRRDTQYF	TGTGCCAGCAGTTCGGACGGGACTAGGAGGGATACGCAGTATTTT
NA	TRBV18	NA	TRBJ2-2	CASSPPTLTADTGELFF	TGTGCCAGCTCACCACCTACTCTCACAGCGGACACCGGGGAGCTGTTTTTT
NA	TRBV9	NA	TRBJ1-5	CASSVGTNQPQHF	TGTGCCAGCAGCGTAGGGACAAATCAGCCCCAGCATTTT
NA	TRBV11-3	TRBD2	TRBJ2-2	CASSLVASGRTGELFF	TGTGCCAGCAGCTTAGTGGCTAGCGGGAGGACCGGGGAGCTGTTTTTT
once	TRBV28	TRBD2	TRBJ2-1	CASNLAGDGNEQFF	TGTGCCAGCAACCTAGCGGGAGACGGCAATGAGCAGTTCTTC
NA	TRBV5-1	NA	TRBJ2-3	CASSLNMGSDTQYF	TGCGCCAGCAGCTTGAACATGGGTTCAGATACGCAGTATTTT
NA	TRBV5-1	TRBD1	TRBJ1-4	CASSAGQGGNEKLFF	TGCGCCAGCAGCGCGGGACAGGGGGGAAATGAAAAACTGTTTTTT
NA	TRBV10-3	NA	TRBJ1-2	CATTDQGYGYTF	TGTGCCACAACGGACCAGGGCTATGGCTACACCTTC
NA	TRBV5-1	TRBD2	TRBJ2-3	CASSLEYSGSGTDTQYF	TGCGCCAGCAGCTTGGAATATAGCGGGAGTGGTACAGATACGCAGTATTTT
NA	TRBV7-3	TRBD2	TRBJ2-1	CASSLAGGQNNEQFF	TGTGCCAGCAGCTTGGCGGGAGGACAAAACAATGAGCAGTTCTTC
NA	TRBV18	TRBD2	TRBJ2-3	CASFPSSGNTYTSTDTQYF	TGTGCCAGCTTTCCCTCTAGCGGGAACACCTACACTAGCACAGATACGCAGTATTTT
NA	TRBV28	NA	TRBJ2-7	CASSFPASYEQYF	TGTGCCAGCAGTTTTCCAGCCTCCTACGAGCAGTACTTC
NA	TRBV7-2	NA	TRBJ2-7	CASSLSGVSYEQYF	TGTGCCAGCAGCTTATCAGGAGTCTCCTACGAGCAGTACTTC
NA	TRBV30	NA	TRBJ2-5	CAWSPQETQYF	TGTGCCTGGAGTCCTCAAGAGACCCAGTACTTC
few	TRBV10-1	NA	TRBJ2-7	CATKTGKYEQYF	TGCGCCACCAAGACAGGCAAGTACGAGCAGTACTTC
NA	TRBV7-2	NA	TRBJ1-4	CASSLRWTTNEKLFF	TGTGCCAGCAGCTTAAGGTGGACAACTAATGAAAAACTGTTTTTT
NA	TRBV28	TRBD1	TRBJ2-3	CASRPSPGQGTDTQYF	TGTGCCAGCAGACCAAGCCCGGGACAGGGAACAGATACGCAGTATTTT
few	TRBV5-4	TRBD2	TRBJ2-5	CASSSRLAAQETQYF	TGTGCCAGCAGCTCCCGACTAGCGGCCCAAGAGACCCAGTACTTC
NA	TRBV10-3	NA	TRBJ1-2	CAISEDYQGISGYTF	TGTGCCATCAGTGAGGATTATCAGGGTATTAGTGGCTACACCTTC
NA	TRBV15	NA	TRBJ2-7	CATSLTSRPYEQYF	TGTGCCACCAGCCTCACTAGCCGCCCTTACGAGCAGTACTTC
NA	TRBV2	TRBD2	TRBJ2-7	CASSDLASGLHEQYF	TGTGCCAGCAGTGATCTGGCTAGCGGGCTCCACGAGCAGTACTTC
NA	TRBV15	NA	TRBJ2-2	CATSQRTDGELFF	TGTGCCACCAGCCAACGGACAGACGGGGAGCTGTTTTTT
NA	TRBV2	NA	TRBJ2-3	CASIRTQNTDTQYF	TGTGCCAGCATTAGGACTCAAAACACAGATACGCAGTATTTT
once	TRBV5-1	NA	TRBJ2-2	CASSPAPTWTGELFF	TGCGCCAGCAGCCCGGCCCCAACGTGGACCGGGGAGCTGTTTTTT
NA	TRBV28	NA	TRBJ2-4	CASGQYFVYF	TGTGCCAGCGGACAGTATTTTGTGTACTTC
NA	TRBV13	TRBD1	TRBJ2-1	CASSLGAGTGYNEQFF	TGTGCCAGCAGCTTAGGCGCGGGGACAGGGTACAATGAGCAGTTCTTC
NA	TRBV11-2	TRBD1	TRBJ1-1	CASRIDLGQRTTEAFF	TGTGCCAGCAGAATTGATTTGGGACAGAGGACCACTGAAGCTTTCTTT
NA	TRBV7-9	NA	TRBJ2-1	CASSRGRQVNNEQFF	TGTGCCAGCAGCCGCGGGAGACAGGTCAACAATGAGCAGTTCTTC
NA	TRBV19	TRBD1	TRBJ2-7	CASSSGTGRYEQYF	TGTGCCAGCAGCTCCGGGACAGGTCGCTACGAGCAGTACTTC
few	TRBV9	TRBD2	TRBJ2-1	CASSSTGTSDEQFF	TGTGCCAGCAGCTCTACCGGGACTAGCGATGAGCAGTTCTTC
few	TRBV20-1	NA	TRBJ1-1	CSATFGRRAFF	TGCAGTGCCACTTTCGGACGAAGAGCTTTCTTT
NA	TRBV11-2	TRBD1	TRBJ1-1	CASSRNTGDTEAFF	TGTGCCAGCAGCCGGAACACAGGGGATACTGAAGCTTTCTTT
NA	TRBV5-1	TRBD2	TRBJ2-1	CASSALLAEAYNEQFF	TGCGCCAGCAGCGCCTTACTAGCGGAGGCCTACAATGAGCAGTTCTTC
NA	TRBV18	TRBD1	TRBJ2-5	CASSRYSTGQETQYF	TGTGCCAGCTCAAGGTACTCGACAGGGCAAGAGACCCAGTACTTC
NA	TRBV19	NA	TRBJ2-3	CASSMVEGQGEYF	TGTGCCAGTAGTATGGTCGAAGGGCAGGGCGAGTATTTT
NA	TRBV2	NA	TRBJ1-1	CASQGQPNTEAFF	TGTGCCAGTCAAGGTCAGCCAAACACTGAAGCTTTCTTT
NA	TRBV6-1	NA	TRBJ2-3	CAAHRVVTDTQYF	TGTGCCGCACACAGGGTAGTCACAGATACGCAGTATTTT
NA	TRBV6-5	NA	TRBJ2-7	CASSYGGSYEQYF	TGTGCCAGCAGTTACGGGGGCTCCTACGAGCAGTACTTC
NA	TRBV11-2	NA	TRBJ2-3	CASSLGLGSTDTQYF	TGTGCCAGCAGCTTAGGACTGGGAAGCACAGATACGCAGTATTTT
NA	TRBV14	NA	TRBJ2-5	CASSPGRFRETQYF	TGTGCCAGCAGCCCCGGCAGGTTTCGAGAGACCCAGTACTTC
NA	TRBV10-3	TRBD1	TRBJ2-7	CAIRGDRDSYEQYF	TGTGCCATCAGGGGGGACAGGGACTCCTACGAGCAGTACTTC
NA	TRBV6-4	TRBD2	TRBJ2-1	CATDRTSGDLEQFF	TGTGCCACTGACCGGACTAGCGGCGATCTCGAGCAGTTCTTC